The clone carrying this TCR beta chain was counted a single time. This sample was included in a study of T cell changes during pregnancy in multiple sclerosis. Assay used: immunoSEQ multiplex PCR; TCRdb lists only in-frame clones, some missing. The table lists about 73,000 clones, roughly nine tenths of them singletons. The TCR comes from a female donor in good health, enrolled as a control in a pregnancy study. Specimen: peripheral blood, collected after pregnancy.

The CDR3 DNA is TGTGCCAGCAGGGACAGGGGGCTTGATTCACCCCTCCACTTT. Its translation: CASRDRGLDSPLHF. The V call is TRBV6-6, the J call TRBJ1-6, with 11 bases fitting TRBD1. V gave up 6 bases and J gave up 8 bases; unmatched junction bases: 3. The CDR3 length is 14 residues. CDR1 is MNHNY and CDR2 is SVGAGI in the germline V gene (reference sequence).